These 32 T cell receptor beta chains came from one sample sequenced in a study of PD-L1 blockade in urothelial cancer. Time point noted: pretreatment peripheral blood. The protocol was immunoSEQ multiplex PCR, while the TCRdb copy is restricted to in-frame clones and leaves out a portion. Of 43,000 or so clones in the sample, around 80% are singletons; the top ten hold 15% to 20%. The sample was PBMCs, taken around atezolizumab (anti-PD-L1) treatment. The source is a man between 60 and 75 years old with urothelial cancer.

V gene TRBV28 combines with J gene TRBJ2-1; D perhaps matches TRBD2 (6 bases). Trimming removed 2 bases from V and 0 bases from J, with 11 bases in between. The germline gives CDR1 MDHEN, CDR2 SYDVKM. The CDR3 spans 16 residues. This chain's CDR3 is CASSLGAGTSYNEQFF. The CDR3 DNA follows: TGTGCCAGCAGTTTAGGGGCGGGGACCTCCTACAATGAGCAGTTCTTC. The full variable domain, completed using reference TRBV28 and TRBJ2-1, is DVKVTQSSRYLVKRTGEKVFLECVQDMDHENMFWYRQDPGLGLRLIYFSYDVKMKEKGDIPEGYSVSREKKERFSLILESASTNQTSMYLCASSLGAGTSYNEQFFGPGTRLTVL.

V and J are TRBV28 and TRBJ2-7, with 9 bases matching TRBD2. This CDR3 contains 14 residues. The trim removed 11 bases at V and 7 bases at J, leaving 15 bases unmatched. In germline, CDR1 is MDHEN, CDR2 SYDVKM. CDR3: CAGGGSGSNREQYF. The CDR3 nucleotides read TGTGCCGGAGGGGGTAGCGGGAGTAACAGGGAGCAGTACTTC.

The chain uses TRBV7-2 and TRBJ2-1; TRBD2 agrees at 15 bases. Germline CDR1 SGHTA, CDR2 FQGNSA. The V gene end was trimmed by 5 bases and the J gene end by 2 bases; junction bases not matched to a gene: 4. The CDR3 covers 17 residues. The CDR3 is CASSPGLAGGPYNEQFF. The CDR3 DNA reads TGTGCCAGCAGCCCCGGACTAGCGGGAGGGCCCTACAATGAGCAGTTCTTC.

The V gene is TRBV5-4, the J gene TRBJ1-1, with a possible D match to TRBD1 (5 bases). The CDR3 is made up of 12 amino acids. The germline V and J ends were trimmed by 5 bases and 5 bases, with 10 bases remaining between them. CDR1 and CDR2 (germline): SGHNT, YYREEE (reference sequence). As DNA, the CDR3 is TGTGCCAGCAGGAACCGGGGGACTGAAGCTTTCTTT. This encodes CASRNRGTEAFF.

The chain recombines TRBV29-1 with TRBJ1-2, with TRBD1 matching over 7 bases. The V gene's germline CDR1 is SQVTM and CDR2 ANQGSEA. CDR3 size: 15 residues. V gave up 7 bases and J gave up 5 bases; unmatched junction bases: 16. The CDR3 DNA follows: TGCAGCGCACCGACCCCTACCCGGGACAGATATGGCTACACCTTC. This sequence encodes CSAPTPTRDRYGYTF.

The count of this clone is one. This chain connects TRBV11-1 to TRBJ2-7; TRBD1 matches at 9 bases. This CDR3 is built from 16 residues. Trimming removed 1 base from V and 0 bases from J; junction bases left unmatched: 4. Germline V gene lookup returns CDR1 SGHAT and CDR2 FQDESV (reference sequence). As DNA, the CDR3 is TGTGCCAGCAGCTTAGGGGGACAGGGATCCTCCTACGAGCAGTACTTC. The encoded protein is CASSLGGQGSSYEQYF.

The J gene is TRBJ2-7, the V gene TRBV4-2, with 8 bases identical to TRBD1. J was trimmed by 3 bases and V by 4 bases; bases with no gene match: 5. Germline V gene data show CDR1 as LGHNA and CDR2 as YNFKEQ. The CDR3 has 14 residues. As DNA, the CDR3 is TGTGCCAGCAGCCCAGGACAGGGAGACTACGAGCAGTACTTC. This gives the protein CASSPGQGDYEQYF.

J is TRBJ2-1 and V is TRBV23-1; 8 bases align to TRBD1. TRBV23-1 is designated an ORF whose function remains uncertain. The CDR3 consists of 18 residues. V dropped 0 bases and J dropped 0; count of bases not matched to a gene: 7. CDR3 sequence reads: CASSQSKDRAHSYNEQFF. DNA of the CDR3: TGCGCCAGCAGTCAATCGAAGGACAGGGCCCACTCCTACAATGAGCAGTTCTTC.

This rearrangement joins TRBV19 to TRBJ2-2; TRBD2 aligns across 15 bases. CDR1 LNHDA and CDR2 SQIVND come from the germline V gene (reference sequence). The CDR3 sequence is 16 residues long. After removal of 5 bases from V and 4 bases from J, the junction contained 2 bases not matched to a gene. CDR3 residues: CASSSGLAGGTGELFF. As DNA, the CDR3 is TGTGCCAGTAGTTCGGGACTAGCGGGGGGCACCGGGGAGCTGTTTTTT.

The chain combines TRBV15 with TRBJ2-7, with TRBD1 matching 7 bases. This CDR3 contains 14 residues. Germline CDR1 and CDR2: LNHNV and YYDKDF (reference sequence). V shed 1 base and J 4 bases; nucleotides not matched to a gene: 4. For the CDR3, the DNA is TGTGCCACCAGCAGAGGGACAGGATTGTACGAGCAGTACTTC. Translating it yields CATSRGTGLYEQYF.

The V call is TRBV10-1, the J call TRBJ1-1; possibly TRBD1 for D (6 bases). The germline V and J ends were trimmed by 6 bases and 5 bases, with 10 bases remaining between them. CDR3 length: 12 residues. Germline values: CDR1 WNHNN, CDR2 SYGVQD (reference sequence). DNA of the CDR3: TGCGCCAGCAGCAGGGGTTCAACTGAAGCTTTCTTT. Protein product: CASSRGSTEAFF.

The chain employs TRBV11-3 and TRBJ2-1, with unresolved D. Trimming cost V 5 bases and J 1 base, with 12 bases left between them. CDR1 is SGHNT and CDR2 is YENEEA in the germline V gene. This CDR3 comprises 15 residues. This CDR3 is CASSPHSLSYNEQFF. The CDR3 DNA follows: TGTGCCAGCAGCCCTCACTCTTTGTCCTACAATGAGCAGTTCTTC.

This clone has just one count. This chain joins TRBV9 and TRBJ1-2; D is ambiguous. The germline V gene has CDR1 SGDLS and CDR2 YYNGEE. The V gene lost 4 bases and the J gene lost 4 bases, with 17 bases spanning the gap. CDR3 length: 15 amino acids. The CDR3 sequence: CASSREMHPRYGYTF. The CDR3 bases are TGTGCCAGCAGCCGGGAGATGCACCCTCGCTATGGCTACACCTTC.

The CDR3 sequence: CASIYKPGVTNTEAFF. DNA for the CDR3: TGTGCCAGCATTTATAAACCGGGGGTGACGAACACTGAAGCTTTCTTT. This chain joins TRBV27 and TRBJ1-1, with D tentatively TRBD1 (5 bases). The V and J ends lost 7 bases and 1 base respectively, with 19 bases between them. The CDR3 length is 16 residues. The V gene's germline CDR1 is MNHEY and CDR2 SMNVEV (reference sequence).

The chain uses TRBV6-6 and TRBJ2-7, with D unresolved. From germline, CDR1 is MNHNY and CDR2 SVGAGI (reference sequence). The CDR3 runs to 15 residues. The ends were cut back, 5 bases at V and 0 bases at J, with 14 bases in the middle. CDR3 sequence reads: CASSQTTVSSYEQYF. CDR3 nucleotide sequence: TGTGCCAGCAGTCAGACAACCGTTAGCTCCTACGAGCAGTACTTC.

The chain combines TRBV5-6 with TRBJ1-1; 8 bases fit TRBD1. The CDR3 runs to 17 residues. Germline V lookup: CDR1 SGHDT, CDR2 YYEEEE. Unmatched junction bases numbered 8, after V lost 0 bases and J lost 1 base. The CDR3 loop is CASSLVVQDRANTEAFF. In DNA form, the CDR3 reads TGTGCCAGCAGCTTGGTGGTACAGGACAGGGCGAACACTGAAGCTTTCTTT. Together with reference TRBV5-6 and TRBJ1-1, the CDR3 gives the full variable domain: DAGVTQSPTHLIKTRGQQVTLRCSPKSGHDTVSWYQQALGQGPQFIFQYYEEEERQRGNFPDRFSGHQFPNYSSELNVNALLLGDSALYLCASSLVVQDRANTEAFFGQGTRLTVV.

This clone was detected only a few times. V usage is TRBV19 and J usage is TRBJ2-4; 7 bases are a match to TRBD1. The CDR3 runs 13 residues. Germline trimming cut 5 bases from V and 5 bases from J; bases unmatched to any gene: 3. CDR1 and CDR2 from the germline V gene are LNHDA and SQIVND (reference sequence). CDR3 region: CASSDRVQNIQYF. The CDR3 DNA reads as TGTGCCAGTAGTGACAGGGTCCAAAACATTCAGTACTTC.

The chain is built from TRBV6-1 and TRBJ2-2; possible D gene TRBD1, 5 bases. V was shortened by 4 bases and J by 5 bases, with 14 bases between the two germline ends. CDR1 MNHNS and CDR2 SASEGT come from the germline V gene. This CDR3 contains 15 residues. The CDR3 sequence: CASSAPGMGTGELFF. In nucleotides, the CDR3 is TGTGCCAGCAGTGCTCCAGGGATGGGAACCGGGGAGCTGTTTTTT.

The chain links TRBV28 to TRBJ1-3; D remains unclear. This CDR3 region has 14 residues. V was cut by 8 bases and J by 4 bases, with 15 bases left in between. Per germline, CDR1 MDHEN and CDR2 SYDVKM. The CDR3 loop is CASALGSYGNTIYF. The CDR3, as DNA: TGTGCCAGCGCTCTGGGGAGCTACGGAAACACCATATATTTT. Complete variable domain (other parts from reference TRBV28 and TRBJ1-3): DVKVTQSSRYLVKRTGEKVFLECVQDMDHENMFWYRQDPGLGLRLIYFSYDVKMKEKGDIPEGYSVSREKKERFSLILESASTNQTSMYLCASALGSYGNTIYFGEGSWLTVV.

The gene calls are TRBV13 and TRBJ1-1; D uncertain. The V end was cut by 3 bases, the J end by 4 bases, with 21 bases between. The CDR3 totals 17 residues. From germline, CDR1 is PRHDT and CDR2 FYEKMQ (reference sequence). The CDR3: CASSFVGPSGYVTEAFF. The CDR3 DNA reads TGTGCCAGCAGCTTTGTAGGTCCTAGCGGGTATGTCACTGAAGCTTTCTTT. The full variable domain, rest sourced from reference TRBV13 and TRBJ1-1, is AAGVIQSPRHLIKEKRETATLKCYPIPRHDTVYWYQQGPGQDPQFLISFYEKMQSDKGSIPDRFSAQQFSDYHSELNMSSLELGDSALYFCASSFVGPSGYVTEAFFGQGTRLTVV.

The chain is built from TRBV7-8 and TRBJ2-3, with 10 positions matching TRBD1. This CDR3 region has 16 residues. With V trimmed by 1 base and J by 6 bases, 7 bases remained unmatched. Germline V lookup: CDR1 SGHVS, CDR2 FQNEAQ. The CDR3 nucleotides read TGTGCCAGCAGCTTAGGCGGGACAGGGGTTAGCGATACGCAGTATTTT. Translation gives CASSLGGTGVSDTQYF.

J is TRBJ1-1 and V is TRBV7-2; D may be TRBD1 (6 bases). The V end was cut by 0 bases, the J end by 1 base, with 12 bases between. Germline V CDR1 and CDR2: SGHTA, FQGNSA. The CDR3 covers 16 residues. CDR3: CASSLAWGQGNTEAFF. The CDR3 DNA follows: TGTGCCAGCAGCTTAGCATGGGGGCAAGGGAACACTGAAGCTTTCTTT. Variable domain in full (rest from reference TRBV7-2 and TRBJ1-1): GAGVSQSPSNKVTEKGKDVELRCDPISGHTALYWYRQSLGQGLEFLIYFQGNSAPDKSGLPSDRFSAERTGGSVSTLTIQRTQQEDSAVYLCASSLAWGQGNTEAFFGQGTRLTVV.

V is TRBV5-5 and J is TRBJ1-1; D remains unclear. Germline lookup yields CDR1 SGHKS and CDR2 YYEKEE (reference sequence). Trimming left V 7 bases short and J 3 bases short, with 13 bases between. This CDR3 has 13 amino acids. The CDR3 reads CASCAGVDTEAFF. CDR3 bases: TGTGCCAGCTGCGCCGGGGTGGACACTGAAGCTTTCTTT.

The chain couples TRBV7-2 to TRBJ2-7; weak D call: TRBD1 (5 bases). V lost 5 bases and J 5 bases, leaving 19 bases between the germline ends. CDR3 length equals 15 residues. Germline-derived CDR1 and CDR2 are SGHTA and FQGNSA. CDR3 loop: CASSPRLGLGNEQYF. CDR3 DNA: TGTGCCAGCAGCCCCCGGTTGGGGCTTGGAAACGAGCAGTACTTC.

V and J are TRBV11-2 and TRBJ1-1; D not certain. There are 14 residues in the CDR3. In germline, CDR1 is SGHAT, CDR2 FQNNGV. V shed 0 bases and J shed 1 base, with 6 bases lying between them. The CDR3 region is CASSLDWQNTEAFF. CDR3 nucleotide sequence: TGTGCCAGCAGCTTAGATTGGCAGAACACTGAAGCTTTCTTT.

This clone was picked up a small number of times. The chain has TRBV5-1 and TRBJ1-3; 8 bases align to TRBD1. Germline lookup yields CDR1 SGHRS and CDR2 YFSETQ. This CDR3 has 16 residues. With 2 bases clipped from V and 0 bases from J, the junction kept 4 bases outside the gene matches. The CDR3 is CASSLAGGNSGNTIYF. The CDR3, as DNA: TGCGCCAGCAGCTTAGCAGGGGGCAACTCTGGAAACACCATATATTTT. The complete variable domain, with remaining parts taken from reference TRBV5-1 and TRBJ1-3, reads KAGVTQTPRYLIKTRGQQVTLSCSPISGHRSVSWYQQTPGQGLQFLFEYFSETQRNKGNFPGRFSGRQFSNSRSEMNVSTLELGDSALYLCASSLAGGNSGNTIYFGEGSWLTVV.

V usage is TRBV28 and J usage is TRBJ1-2; 10 bases are a match to TRBD1. The CDR3 totals 14 residues. V was clipped by 10 bases and J by 4 bases; unmatched bases: 9. Germline V gene lookup returns CDR1 MDHEN and CDR2 SYDVKM. CDR3 sequence: CATYQGQGSYGYTF. In DNA form, the CDR3 reads TGTGCCACCTATCAGGGACAGGGGAGCTATGGCTACACCTTC.

The V gene is TRBV10-2, the J gene TRBJ1-1; D gene ambiguous. V was clipped by 6 bases and J by 2 bases, with 13 bases between them. The germline CDR1 and CDR2 sequences are WSHSY and SAAADI. The CDR3 is 14 amino acids. Here the CDR3 reads CASSLPGANTEAFF. The CDR3 nucleotides are TGCGCCAGCAGCCTCCCGGGAGCAAACACTGAAGCTTTCTTT.

This clone showed up just a few times. The chain employs TRBV28 and TRBJ2-1; tentatively, D is TRBD1 (5 bases). Germline CDR1 is MDHEN and CDR2 is SYDVKM. The CDR3 has 15 residues. V gave up 4 bases and J gave up 0 bases, with 10 bases separating them. The CDR3, as DNA: TGTGCCAGCAGTTATGACAGCAGCTCCTACAATGAGCAGTTCTTC. This gives the protein CASSYDSSSYNEQFF.

V gene TRBV6-4 combines with J gene TRBJ1-3; 9 bases line up with TRBD1. CDR1 is MRHNA and CDR2 is SNTAGT in the germline V gene. V was pared by 7 bases and J by 0 bases, with 10 bases of the junction left unmatched. The CDR3 length is 17 residues. The CDR3 DNA reads TGTGCCAGCACCACGACAGGGGGTGGCTACTCTGGAAACACCATATATTTT. It codes for CASTTTGGGYSGNTIYF.

V gene TRBV2 combines with J gene TRBJ1-2; 10 nucleotides align to TRBD1. Germline CDR1 and CDR2: SNHLY and FYNNEI. Losses at the gene ends were 7 bases for V and 8 bases for J; bases not matched to a gene: 10. This CDR3 region has 14 residues. The CDR3 sequence is CASTTTGGAYGYTF. CDR3 bases: TGTGCCAGCACAACGACAGGGGGCGCGTACGGCTACACCTTC.

The chain couples TRBV19 to TRBJ2-1, with D perhaps matching TRBD1 (6 bases). The CDR3 runs 15 residues. Looked up from germline, CDR1 is LNHDA and CDR2 is SQIVND (reference sequence). The V and J ends lost 3 bases and 0 bases respectively, with 9 bases between them. The CDR3 region has the DNA TGTGCCAGTAGTATGACCAGGGGCTCCTACAATGAGCAGTTCTTC. Protein product: CASSMTRGSYNEQFF.